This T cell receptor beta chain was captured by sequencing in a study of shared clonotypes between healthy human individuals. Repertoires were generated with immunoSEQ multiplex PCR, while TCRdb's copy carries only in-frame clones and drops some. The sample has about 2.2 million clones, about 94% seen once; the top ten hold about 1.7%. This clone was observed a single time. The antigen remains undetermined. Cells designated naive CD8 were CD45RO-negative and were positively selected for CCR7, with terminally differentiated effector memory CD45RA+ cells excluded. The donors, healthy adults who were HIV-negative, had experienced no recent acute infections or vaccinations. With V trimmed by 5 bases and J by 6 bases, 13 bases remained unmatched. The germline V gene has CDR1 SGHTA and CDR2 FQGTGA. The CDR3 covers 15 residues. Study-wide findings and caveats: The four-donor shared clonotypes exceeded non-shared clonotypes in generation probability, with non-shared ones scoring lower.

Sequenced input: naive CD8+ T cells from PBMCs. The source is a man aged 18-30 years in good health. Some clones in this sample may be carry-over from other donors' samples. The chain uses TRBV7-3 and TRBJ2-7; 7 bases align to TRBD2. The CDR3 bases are TGTGCCAGCAGCCCTCGCGGGGGATCCGTGGGCGAGCAGTACTTC. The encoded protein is CASSPRGGSVGEQYF.